Listed below are T cell receptor beta chains from one sample, sequenced in a study of human T cells and chemical hapten exposure. From the RACE reads, TCRdb called clonotypes with MiXCR, one entry per CDR3 protein. The sample includes roughly 80,000 distinct CDR3 sequences, about 11% of them seen just once. Sequences were derived from whole blood, sampled in connection with sensitization to the hapten diphenylcyclopropenone (DPC). The receptors were sampled from a woman aged 45-65 years with alopecia areata. Some clones in this sample may be carry-over from other donors' samples. The CDR3 runs from the conserved cysteine through the conserved F or W. Each record gives: V gene, J gene, D gene, clone size, CDR3 protein, CDR3 DNA. D genes are given only for firm matches. Some rows have no size entry. The others give once, few or many, or a class for an expanded clone.

V gene: TRBV27
J gene: TRBJ2-3
D gene: TRBD2
clone size: many
CDR3 protein: CASKQRGGLTSTDTQYF
CDR3 DNA: TGTGCCAGCAAGCAGCGGGGGGGTCTAACTAGCACAGATACGCAGTATTTT

V gene: TRBV29-1
J gene: TRBJ1-2
D gene: NA
clone size: NA
CDR3 protein: CSGWETGFFQYGYTF
CDR3 DNA: TGCAGCGGCTGGGAAACGGGCTTCTTTCAGTATGGCTACACCTTC

V gene: TRBV7-2
J gene: TRBJ1-2
D gene: NA
clone size: many
CDR3 protein: CASIPFQGAAYGYTF
CDR3 DNA: TGTGCCAGCATCCCTTTCCAGGGTGCGGCCTATGGCTACACCTTC

V gene: TRBV5-3
J gene: TRBJ1-5
D gene: TRBD1
clone size: NA
CDR3 protein: CARKLVLGQISNQPQHF
CDR3 DNA: TGTGCCAGAAAATTAGTATTGGGACAGATTAGCAATCAGCCCCAGCATTTT

V gene: TRBV7-9
J gene: TRBJ2-3
D gene: NA
clone size: many
CDR3 protein: CASSSGSIADTQYF
CDR3 DNA: TGTGCCAGCAGCTCCGGGAGTATCGCAGATACGCAGTATTTT

V gene: TRBV6-1
J gene: TRBJ1-2
D gene: NA
clone size: many
CDR3 protein: CASSIGTERISYTF
CDR3 DNA: TGTGCCAGCAGCATAGGGACGGAGCGTATAAGCTACACCTTC

V gene: TRBV20-1
J gene: TRBJ2-7
D gene: NA
clone size: NA
CDR3 protein: CSASGGGYEQYF
CDR3 DNA: TGCAGTGCTAGTGGCGGCGGCTACGAGCAGTACTTC

V gene: TRBV6-5
J gene: TRBJ2-7
D gene: TRBD1
clone size: NA
CDR3 protein: CASSGRDRGYEQYF
CDR3 DNA: TGTGCCAGCAGTGGACGGGACAGGGGTTACGAGCAGTACTTC

V gene: TRBV3-1
J gene: TRBJ1-2
D gene: NA
clone size: many
CDR3 protein: CASSQVSTNYGYTF
CDR3 DNA: TGTGCCAGCAGCCAAGTTTCGACTAACTATGGCTACACCTTC

V gene: TRBV7-2
J gene: TRBJ2-7
D gene: TRBD2
clone size: many
CDR3 protein: CASSSQAGDKGYEQYF
CDR3 DNA: TGTGCCAGCAGCTCCCAAGCGGGAGACAAGGGCTACGAGCAGTACTTC

V gene: TRBV9
J gene: TRBJ2-3
D gene: TRBD2
clone size: few
CDR3 protein: CASSVYSGRARTDTQYF
CDR3 DNA: TGTGCCAGCAGCGTATACAGCGGGAGGGCCAGAACAGATACGCAGTATTTT

V gene: TRBV7-8
J gene: TRBJ2-1
D gene: TRBD1
clone size: few
CDR3 protein: CASSLRPGQGAYNEQFF
CDR3 DNA: TGTGCCAGCAGCTTACGCCCTGGACAGGGGGCGTACAATGAGCAGTTCTTC

V gene: TRBV5-1
J gene: TRBJ1-5
D gene: TRBD1
clone size: NA
CDR3 protein: CASSLAPQGSGPDQPQHF
CDR3 DNA: TGCGCCAGCAGCTTGGCCCCACAGGGGTCGGGCCCCGATCAGCCCCAGCATTTT

V gene: TRBV29-1
J gene: TRBJ1-2
D gene: TRBD1
clone size: NA
CDR3 protein: CSAPGGDYYGYTF
CDR3 DNA: TGCAGCGCCCCAGGGGGCGATTACTATGGCTACACCTTC

V gene: TRBV5-5
J gene: TRBJ1-1
D gene: TRBD1
clone size: many
CDR3 protein: CASSQSSGGWTEAFF
CDR3 DNA: TGTGCCAGCAGCCAAAGTTCAGGGGGCTGGACTGAAGCTTTCTTT

V gene: TRBV6-5
J gene: TRBJ2-3
D gene: NA
clone size: many
CDR3 protein: CASSYGGAYGTDTQYF
CDR3 DNA: TGTGCCAGCAGTTATGGGGGGGCCTATGGAACAGATACGCAGTATTTT

V gene: TRBV5-4
J gene: TRBJ2-3
D gene: NA
clone size: NA
CDR3 protein: CASSAKADTQYF
CDR3 DNA: TGTGCCAGCAGTGCTAAGGCAGATACGCAGTATTTT

V gene: TRBV7-2
J gene: TRBJ2-1
D gene: TRBD1
clone size: many
CDR3 protein: CASNRGSSYNEQFF
CDR3 DNA: TGTGCCAGCAACAGGGGGAGCTCCTACAATGAGCAGTTCTTC

V gene: TRBV7-9
J gene: TRBJ1-1
D gene: NA
clone size: NA
CDR3 protein: CASSLGQLNTEAFF
CDR3 DNA: TGTGCCAGCAGCTTAGGACAGTTGAACACTGAAGCTTTCTTT

V gene: TRBV28
J gene: TRBJ1-2
D gene: NA
clone size: NA
CDR3 protein: CASSVQQGSYGYTF
CDR3 DNA: TGTGCCAGCAGTGTTCAACAGGGATCCTATGGCTACACCTTC

V gene: TRBV7-9
J gene: TRBJ2-4
D gene: TRBD1
clone size: many
CDR3 protein: CASSSLNTGGLAKNIQYF
CDR3 DNA: TGTGCCAGCAGCTCGCTGAATACAGGGGGGCTAGCCAAAAACATTCAGTACTTC

V gene: TRBV29-1
J gene: TRBJ1-5
D gene: TRBD1
clone size: many
CDR3 protein: CSAQTGGNQPQHF
CDR3 DNA: TGCAGCGCCCAGACAGGGGGGAATCAGCCCCAGCATTTT

V gene: TRBV7-3
J gene: TRBJ2-2
D gene: NA
clone size: many
CDR3 protein: CASRSGTATTGELFF
CDR3 DNA: TGTGCCAGCAGATCCGGGACTGCGACCACCGGGGAGCTGTTTTTT

V gene: TRBV24-1
J gene: TRBJ2-5
D gene: NA
clone size: NA
CDR3 protein: CATSDLGPHRETQYF
CDR3 DNA: TGTGCCACCAGTGATCTGGGGCCCCACAGAGAGACCCAGTACTTC

V gene: TRBV5-6
J gene: TRBJ2-7
D gene: NA
clone size: few
CDR3 protein: CASSLISTSTYEQYF
CDR3 DNA: TGTGCCAGCAGCTTGATCTCGACCTCAACCTACGAGCAGTACTTC

V gene: TRBV20-1
J gene: TRBJ1-6
D gene: NA
clone size: many
CDR3 protein: CSAPGWSSYNSPLHF
CDR3 DNA: TGCAGTGCTCCAGGATGGAGCTCCTATAATTCACCCCTCCACTTT

V gene: TRBV4-2
J gene: TRBJ2-2
D gene: NA
clone size: medium-sized
CDR3 protein: CASSPGGQGITGELFF
CDR3 DNA: TGTGCCAGCAGCCCAGGCGGGCAGGGTATCACCGGGGAGCTGTTTTTT

V gene: TRBV7-2
J gene: TRBJ2-1
D gene: TRBD2
clone size: many
CDR3 protein: CASSPAGLAGGYGQFF
CDR3 DNA: TGTGCCAGCAGCCCGGCTGGACTAGCGGGAGGGTATGGGCAGTTCTTC

V gene: TRBV2
J gene: TRBJ1-1
D gene: NA
clone size: many
CDR3 protein: CASRDRDLTFF
CDR3 DNA: TGTGCCAGCAGGGACCGGGACTTGACTTTCTTT